The TCR beta chain under discussion was sequenced for a study of technical replicates of blood from a few donors. The V gene's germline CDR1 is SNHLY and CDR2 FYNNEI. This CDR3 has 16 amino acids. V lost 3 bases and J lost 2; bases outside the gene matches: 9. Data came from immunoSEQ multiplex PCR; TCRdb stores just in-frame clones and leaves some out. The sample lists tens of thousands of clones; around nine tenths were seen once. V usage is TRBV2 and J usage is TRBJ1-2; 7 bases map to TRBD1. Sample: T cells isolated from PBMCs. The sequence came from a human donor in good health. CDR3 DNA sequence: TGTGCCAGCAGTGACCCCGGGACAGCTGAAAACTATGGCTACACCTTC. Protein: CASSDPGTAENYGYTF.